This T cell receptor beta chain was recovered during a study of vaccination effects on CD4 cells after COVID-19. About the research overall: The median interval between the second dose and post-vaccine sampling was 72 days.

The data were produced by immunoSEQ multiplex PCR, yet TCRdb's version contains in-frame clones alone and is incomplete. The sample consists of 70,000 or so clones, 65% to 80% of them appearing once. With regard to this clone: Antigen unknown.

Scientists isolated CD4+ T cells after a roughly 10-day culture period ended. Participants were given two doses of BNT162b2 or mRNA-1273 vaccine. V lost 0 bases and J lost 4, with 9 bases in between. Germline CDR1 and CDR2: LGHDT and YNNKEL (reference sequence). The CDR3 runs to 14 residues. The starting material was CD4+ T cells from PBMCs cultured without peptide, obtained after COVID-19 vaccination. This sequence was found in a human donor who received a COVID-19 vaccine. This sequence joins TRBV3-1 (or the pseudogene TRBV3-2) and TRBJ2-5; possibly TRBD2 for D (6 bases). Written as DNA, the CDR3 is TGTGCCAGCAGCCAAGATCTCGGGGGAGAGACCCAGTACTTC. Translated: CASSQDLGGETQYF.